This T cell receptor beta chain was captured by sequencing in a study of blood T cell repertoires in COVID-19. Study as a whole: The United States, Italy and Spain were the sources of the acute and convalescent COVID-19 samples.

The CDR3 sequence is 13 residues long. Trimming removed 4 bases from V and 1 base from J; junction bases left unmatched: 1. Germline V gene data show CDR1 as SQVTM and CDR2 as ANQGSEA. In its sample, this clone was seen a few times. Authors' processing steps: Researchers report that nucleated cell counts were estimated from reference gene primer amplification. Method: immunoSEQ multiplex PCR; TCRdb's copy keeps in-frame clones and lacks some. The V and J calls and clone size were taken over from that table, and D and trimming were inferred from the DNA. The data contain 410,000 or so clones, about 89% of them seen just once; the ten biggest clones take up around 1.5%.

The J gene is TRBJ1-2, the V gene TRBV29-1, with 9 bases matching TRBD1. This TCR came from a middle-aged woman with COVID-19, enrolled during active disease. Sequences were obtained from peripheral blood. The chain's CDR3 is CSVGDRDNYGYTF. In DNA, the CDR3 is TGCAGCGTTGGGGACAGGGATAACTATGGCTACACCTTC.